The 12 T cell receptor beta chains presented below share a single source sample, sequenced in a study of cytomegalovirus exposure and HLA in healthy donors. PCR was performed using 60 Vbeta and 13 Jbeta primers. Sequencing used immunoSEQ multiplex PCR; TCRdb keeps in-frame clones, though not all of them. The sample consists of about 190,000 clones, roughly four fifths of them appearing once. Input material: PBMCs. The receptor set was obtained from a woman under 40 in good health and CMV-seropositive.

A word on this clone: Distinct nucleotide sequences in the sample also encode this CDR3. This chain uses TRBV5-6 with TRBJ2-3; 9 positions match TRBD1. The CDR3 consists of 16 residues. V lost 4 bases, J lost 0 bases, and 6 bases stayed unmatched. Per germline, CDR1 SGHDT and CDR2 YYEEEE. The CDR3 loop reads CASSRGTGLSTDTQYF. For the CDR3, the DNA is TGTGCCAGCAGCCGGGGGACAGGGCTTAGCACAGATACGCAGTATTTT.

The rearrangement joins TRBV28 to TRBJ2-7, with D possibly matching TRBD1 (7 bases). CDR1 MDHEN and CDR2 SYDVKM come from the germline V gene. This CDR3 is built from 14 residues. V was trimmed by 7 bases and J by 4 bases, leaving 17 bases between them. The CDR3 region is CASTQTGRLYEQYF. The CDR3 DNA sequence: TGTGCCAGCACCCAGACAGGGAGGCTGTACGAGCAGTACTTC. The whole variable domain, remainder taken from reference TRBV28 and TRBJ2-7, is DVKVTQSSRYLVKRTGEKVFLECVQDMDHENMFWYRQDPGLGLRLIYFSYDVKMKEKGDIPEGYSVSREKKERFSLILESASTNQTSMYLCASTQTGRLYEQYFGPGTRLTVT.

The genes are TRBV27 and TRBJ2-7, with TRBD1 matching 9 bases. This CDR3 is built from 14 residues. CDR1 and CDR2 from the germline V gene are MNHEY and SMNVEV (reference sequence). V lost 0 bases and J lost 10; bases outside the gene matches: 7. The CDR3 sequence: CASSLSLTGGEQYF. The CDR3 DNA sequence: TGTGCCAGCAGTTTATCCCTTACAGGGGGCGAACAGTACTTC.

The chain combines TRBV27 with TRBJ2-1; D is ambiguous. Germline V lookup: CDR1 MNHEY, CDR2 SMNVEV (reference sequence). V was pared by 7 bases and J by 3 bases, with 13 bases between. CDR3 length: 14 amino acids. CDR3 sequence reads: CASNPSLGYNEQFF. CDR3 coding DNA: TGTGCCAGCAACCCCTCTCTAGGCTACAATGAGCAGTTCTTC.

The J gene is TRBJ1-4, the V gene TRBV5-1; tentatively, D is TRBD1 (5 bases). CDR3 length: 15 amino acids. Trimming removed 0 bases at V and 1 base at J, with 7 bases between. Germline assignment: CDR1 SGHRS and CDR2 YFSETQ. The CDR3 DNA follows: TGCGCCAGCAGCTTGGGGGGGGGAACTAATGAAAAACTGTTTTTT. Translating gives CASSLGGGTNEKLFF. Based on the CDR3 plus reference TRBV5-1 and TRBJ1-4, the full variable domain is KAGVTQTPRYLIKTRGQQVTLSCSPISGHRSVSWYQQTPGQGLQFLFEYFSETQRNKGNFPGRFSGRQFSNSRSEMNVSTLELGDSALYLCASSLGGGTNEKLFFGSGTQLSVL.

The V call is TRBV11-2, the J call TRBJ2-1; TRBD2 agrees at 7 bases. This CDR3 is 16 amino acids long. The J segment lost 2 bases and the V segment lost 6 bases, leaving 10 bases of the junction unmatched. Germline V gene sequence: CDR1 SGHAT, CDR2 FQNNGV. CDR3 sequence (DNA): TGTGCCAGCAGGACGTCCCGCGGGAGCGCCTACAATGAGCAGTTCTTC. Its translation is CASRTSRGSAYNEQFF.

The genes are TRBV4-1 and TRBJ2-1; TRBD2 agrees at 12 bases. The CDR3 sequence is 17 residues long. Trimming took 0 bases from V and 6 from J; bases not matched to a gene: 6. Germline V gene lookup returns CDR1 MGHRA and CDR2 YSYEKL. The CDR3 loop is CASSQESETSGSNEQFF. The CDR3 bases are TGCGCCAGCAGCCAAGAGTCCGAGACTAGCGGGAGCAATGAGCAGTTCTTC.

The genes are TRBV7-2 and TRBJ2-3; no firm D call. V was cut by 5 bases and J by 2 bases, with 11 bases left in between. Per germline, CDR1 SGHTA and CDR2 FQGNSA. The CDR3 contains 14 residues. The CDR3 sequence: CASSPTTFTDTQYF. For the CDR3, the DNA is TGTGCCAGCAGCCCCACTACCTTCACAGATACGCAGTATTTT.

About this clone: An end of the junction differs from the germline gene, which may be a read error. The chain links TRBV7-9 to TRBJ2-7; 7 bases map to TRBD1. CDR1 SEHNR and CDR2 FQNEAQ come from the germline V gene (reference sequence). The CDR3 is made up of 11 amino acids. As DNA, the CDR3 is TGTTCCAGCAGTGGTGGGACAGAGGTTTACTTC. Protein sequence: CSSSGGTEVYF.

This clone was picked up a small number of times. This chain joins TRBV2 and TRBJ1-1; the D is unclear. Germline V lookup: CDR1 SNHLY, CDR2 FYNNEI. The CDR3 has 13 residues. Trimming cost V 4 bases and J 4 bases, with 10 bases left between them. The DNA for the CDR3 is TGTGCCAGCAGTGTTGAGCGGGGCACTGAAGCTTTCTTT. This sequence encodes CASSVERGTEAFF.

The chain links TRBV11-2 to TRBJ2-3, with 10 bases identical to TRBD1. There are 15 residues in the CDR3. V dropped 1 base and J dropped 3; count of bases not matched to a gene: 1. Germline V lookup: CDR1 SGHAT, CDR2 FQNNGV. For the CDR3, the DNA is TGTGCCAGCAGCTTAGTGGACAGGGGGACAGATACGCAGTATTTT. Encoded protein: CASSLVDRGTDTQYF.

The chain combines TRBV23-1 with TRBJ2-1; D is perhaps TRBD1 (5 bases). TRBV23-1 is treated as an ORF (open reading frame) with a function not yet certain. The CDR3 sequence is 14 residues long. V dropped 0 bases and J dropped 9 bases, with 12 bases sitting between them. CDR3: CASSQSAGKLEQFF. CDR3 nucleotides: TGCGCCAGCAGTCAATCCGCAGGGAAGCTTGAGCAGTTCTTC.